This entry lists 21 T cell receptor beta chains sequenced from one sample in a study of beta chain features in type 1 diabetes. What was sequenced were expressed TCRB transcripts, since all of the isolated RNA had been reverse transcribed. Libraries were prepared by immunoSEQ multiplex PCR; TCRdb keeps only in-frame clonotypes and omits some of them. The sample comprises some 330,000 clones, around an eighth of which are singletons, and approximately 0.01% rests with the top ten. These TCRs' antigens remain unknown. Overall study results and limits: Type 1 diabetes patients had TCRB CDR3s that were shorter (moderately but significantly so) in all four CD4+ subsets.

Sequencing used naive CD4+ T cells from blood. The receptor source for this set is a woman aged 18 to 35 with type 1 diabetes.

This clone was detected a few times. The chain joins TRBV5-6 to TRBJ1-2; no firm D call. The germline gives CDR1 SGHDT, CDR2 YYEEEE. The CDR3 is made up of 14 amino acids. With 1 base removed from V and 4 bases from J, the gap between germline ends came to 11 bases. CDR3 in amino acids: CASSLSTGSYGYTF. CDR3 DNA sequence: TGTGCCAGCAGCTTGTCTACCGGGAGCTATGGCTACACCTTC.

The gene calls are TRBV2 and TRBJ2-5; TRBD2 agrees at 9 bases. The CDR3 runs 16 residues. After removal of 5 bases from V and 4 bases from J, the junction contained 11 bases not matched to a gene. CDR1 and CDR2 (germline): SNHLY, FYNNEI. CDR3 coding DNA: TGTGCCAGCAGTTTGGAGGCGGGAGGGCCCCGAGAGACCCAGTACTTC. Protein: CASSLEAGGPRETQYF.

In DNA, the CDR3 is TGTGCCAGCAGCTCCCCTGGGGGGGGCCCCTACAATGAGCAGTTCTTC. It codes for CASSSPGGGPYNEQFF. This sequence joins TRBV28 and TRBJ2-1; tentative D call: TRBD2 (7 bases). The germline CDR1 and CDR2 sequences are MDHEN and SYDVKM. The CDR3 extends over 16 amino acids. V was cut by 6 bases and J by 2 bases, with 17 bases left in between.

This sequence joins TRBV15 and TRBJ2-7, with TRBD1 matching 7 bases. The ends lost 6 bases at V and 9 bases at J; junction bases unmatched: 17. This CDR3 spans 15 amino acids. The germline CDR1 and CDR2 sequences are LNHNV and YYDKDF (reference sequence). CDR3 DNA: TGTGCCACCAGAAGGACCGGGACAGACACCAGTACGCAGTACTTC. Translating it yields CATRRTGTDTSTQYF.

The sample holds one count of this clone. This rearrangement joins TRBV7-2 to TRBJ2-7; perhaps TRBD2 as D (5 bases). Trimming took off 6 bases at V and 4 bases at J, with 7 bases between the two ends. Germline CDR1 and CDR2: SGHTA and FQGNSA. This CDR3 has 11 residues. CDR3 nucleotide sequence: TGTGCCAGCAGAGAGGGTTACGAGCAGTACTTC. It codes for CASREGYEQYF.

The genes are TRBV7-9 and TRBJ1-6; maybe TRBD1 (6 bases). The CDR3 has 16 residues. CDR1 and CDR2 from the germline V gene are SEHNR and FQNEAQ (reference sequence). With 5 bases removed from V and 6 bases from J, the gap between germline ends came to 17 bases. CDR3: CASSLFGGGGNSPLHF. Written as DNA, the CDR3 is TGTGCCAGCAGCCTCTTCGGGGGAGGGGGTAATTCACCCCTCCACTTT.

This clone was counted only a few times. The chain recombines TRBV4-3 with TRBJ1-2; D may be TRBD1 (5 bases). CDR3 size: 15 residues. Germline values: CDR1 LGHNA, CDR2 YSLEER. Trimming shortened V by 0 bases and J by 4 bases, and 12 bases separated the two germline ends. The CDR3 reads CASSQELMTVYGYTF. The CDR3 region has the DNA TGCGCCAGCAGCCAAGAACTCATGACAGTCTATGGCTACACCTTC.

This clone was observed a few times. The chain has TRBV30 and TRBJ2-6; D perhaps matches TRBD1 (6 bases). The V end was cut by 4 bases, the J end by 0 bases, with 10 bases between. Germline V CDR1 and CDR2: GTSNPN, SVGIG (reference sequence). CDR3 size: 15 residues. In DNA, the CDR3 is TGTGCCTGGACAGGGGCTAGCTCTGGGGCCAACGTCCTGACTTTC. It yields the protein CAWTGASSGANVLTF.

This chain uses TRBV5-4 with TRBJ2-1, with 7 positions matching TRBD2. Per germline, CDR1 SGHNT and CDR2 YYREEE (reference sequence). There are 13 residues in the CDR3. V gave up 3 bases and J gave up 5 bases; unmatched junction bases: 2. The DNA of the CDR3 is TGTGCCAGCAGCTGGGACTACCACAATGAGCAGTTCTTC. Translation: CASSWDYHNEQFF.

CDR3 residues: CASSMGLIRSKDEQFF. For the CDR3, the DNA is TGTGCCAGTAGTATGGGGCTAATACGCAGCAAAGATGAGCAGTTCTTC. The V gene is TRBV19, the J gene TRBJ2-1; possibly TRBD1 for D (5 bases). The CDR3 runs 16 residues. Trimming removed 3 bases at V and 8 bases at J, with 20 bases between. Germline lookup yields CDR1 LNHDA and CDR2 SQIVND (reference sequence).

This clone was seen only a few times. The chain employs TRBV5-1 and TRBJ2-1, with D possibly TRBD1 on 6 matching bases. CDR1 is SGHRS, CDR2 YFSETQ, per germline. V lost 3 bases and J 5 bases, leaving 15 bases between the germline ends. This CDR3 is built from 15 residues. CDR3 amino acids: CASSYGPGTNNEQFF. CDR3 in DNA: TGCGCCAGCAGCTACGGTCCCGGGACAAACAATGAGCAGTTCTTC.

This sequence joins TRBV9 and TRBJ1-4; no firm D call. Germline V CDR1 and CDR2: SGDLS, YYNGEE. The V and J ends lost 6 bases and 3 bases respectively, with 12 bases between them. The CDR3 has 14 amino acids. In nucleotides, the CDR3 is TGTGCCAGCACGGGTGGCAGTTCTAATGAAAAACTGTTTTTT. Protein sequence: CASTGGSSNEKLFF.

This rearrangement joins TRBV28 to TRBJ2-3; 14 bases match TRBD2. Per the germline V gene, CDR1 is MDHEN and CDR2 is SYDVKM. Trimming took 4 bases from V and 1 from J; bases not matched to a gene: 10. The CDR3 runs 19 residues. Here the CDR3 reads CASSSPGLAGVIGTDTQYF. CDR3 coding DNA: TGTGCCAGCAGTTCCCCGGGACTAGCGGGAGTTATAGGCACAGATACGCAGTATTTT.

The CDR3, as DNA: TGTGCCAGCAGTTTGCTCCTAGCGGGTTCATCCTACGAGCAGTACTTC. Encoded protein: CASSLLLAGSSYEQYF. The chain couples TRBV28 to TRBJ2-7; 8 positions match TRBD2. The CDR3 sequence is 16 residues long. J lost 1 base, V lost 3 bases, and 8 bases had no gene match. The V gene's germline CDR1 is MDHEN and CDR2 SYDVKM.

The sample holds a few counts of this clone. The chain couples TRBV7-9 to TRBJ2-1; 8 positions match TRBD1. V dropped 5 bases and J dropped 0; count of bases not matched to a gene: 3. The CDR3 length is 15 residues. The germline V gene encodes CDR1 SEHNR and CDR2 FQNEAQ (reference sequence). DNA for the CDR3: TGTGCCAGCAGCAAGGGACAGGACTCCTACAATGAGCAGTTCTTC. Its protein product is CASSKGQDSYNEQFF.

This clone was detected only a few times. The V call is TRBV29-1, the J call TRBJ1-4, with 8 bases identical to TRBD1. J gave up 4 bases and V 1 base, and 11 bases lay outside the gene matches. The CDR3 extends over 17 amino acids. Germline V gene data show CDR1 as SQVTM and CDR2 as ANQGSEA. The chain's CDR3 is CSVEVDRGPFNNEKLFF. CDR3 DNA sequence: TGCAGCGTTGAAGTTGACAGGGGCCCGTTTAATAATGAAAAACTGTTTTTT.

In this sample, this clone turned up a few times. Here the CDR3 DNA reads TGCGCCAGCAGCCAAGGTCCCTTCTATTCACCCCTCCACTTT. As protein: CASSQGPFYSPLHF. The gene calls are TRBV4-3 and TRBJ1-6, with D hard to call. V was pared by 1 base and J by 8 bases, with 9 bases between. The CDR3 is 14 residues long. The germline V gene has CDR1 LGHNA and CDR2 YSLEER.

CDR3: CASSFLTSAHEQYF. The CDR3 bases are TGTGCCAGCAGCTTTTTGACTAGCGCCCACGAGCAGTACTTC. The genes are TRBV7-9 and TRBJ2-7; 8 bases fit TRBD2. Germline CDR1 SEHNR, CDR2 FQNEAQ (reference sequence). The CDR3 sequence is 14 residues long. After removal of 3 bases from V and 5 bases from J, the junction contained 6 bases not matched to a gene.

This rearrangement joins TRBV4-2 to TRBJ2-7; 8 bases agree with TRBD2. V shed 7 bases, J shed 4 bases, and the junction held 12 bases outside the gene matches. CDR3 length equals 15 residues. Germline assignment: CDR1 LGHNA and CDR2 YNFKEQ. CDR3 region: CASTREARGGYEQYF. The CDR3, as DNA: TGTGCCAGCACCAGGGAGGCACGGGGGGGATACGAGCAGTACTTC.

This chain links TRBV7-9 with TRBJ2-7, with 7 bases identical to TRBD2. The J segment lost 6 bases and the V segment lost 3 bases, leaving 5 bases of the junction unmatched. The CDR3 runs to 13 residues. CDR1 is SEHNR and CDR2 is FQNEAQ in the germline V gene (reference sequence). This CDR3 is CASSFGGVGEQYF. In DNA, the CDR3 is TGTGCCAGCAGCTTTGGGGGGGTAGGCGAGCAGTACTTC.

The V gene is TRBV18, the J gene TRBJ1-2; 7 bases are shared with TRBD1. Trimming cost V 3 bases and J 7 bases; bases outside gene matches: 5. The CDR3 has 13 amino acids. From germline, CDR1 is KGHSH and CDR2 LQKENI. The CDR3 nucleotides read TGTGCCAGCTCACCTGGGGACAGACGTGGCTACACCTTC. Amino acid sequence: CASSPGDRRGYTF.